The clone carrying this T cell receptor (beta chain) turned up a few times. Via MiXCR, TCRdb re-called the 5' RACE reads, giving one row per CDR3 protein. The data hold 40,000 to 50,000 distinct CDR3 sequences, with about 7.6% observed a single time. This specimen comes from a study of spatial heterogeneity in lung cancer. Study in general: Detection consistently yielded more beta chains than alpha chains.

This CDR3 region has 15 residues. The germline gives CDR1 SGDLS, CDR2 YYNGEE. V lost 2 bases and J 1 base, leaving 9 bases between the germline ends. Regarding time point: sample taken at primary tumor resection. Unsorted whole RNA samples from tumor, nontumor lung or frozen PBMC were sequenced. Samples were donated by 72 untreated early-stage non-small cell lung cancer patients. Sequenced here: PBMCs, sampled at surgery. This receptor was obtained from a female donor with early-stage non-small cell lung cancer. The V gene is TRBV9, the J gene TRBJ2-2, with D unresolved. CDR3 amino acids: CASSVGSRNTGELFF. CDR3 nucleotides: TGTGCCAGCAGCGTCGGCTCGAGGAACACCGGGGAGCTGTTTTTT.